This T cell receptor beta chain was recovered during a study of blood T cells in healthy people across ages. At the level of the study: With template switching, about one barcoded beta molecule was captured per two T cells.

Study-wide findings and caveats: There was no known CMV status for donors, so expanded clonotype changes were possibly confounded. Long-lived donors had more naive CD4+ cells and higher diversity than aged donors.

This clonotype was seen repeatedly, ten times or more. Its specificity is not known. Primed by a sample-barcoded 5' primer and a J-beta primer mix, a second PCR proceeded for about 7 to 12 cycles. One entry per CDR3 protein, called by TCRdb with MiXCR from the 5' RACE reads. The table lists approximately 800,000 distinct CDR3 sequences, about 42% of them singletons. The V gene lost 4 bases and the J gene lost 4 bases, with 17 bases spanning the gap. Germline loops: CDR1 SGHTA, CDR2 FQGTGA. CDR3 length: 15 residues. Sequences were obtained from blood. The TCR was taken from an elderly man in good health. The V call is TRBV7-3, the J call TRBJ2-7, with D perhaps being TRBD1 or TRBD2 (5 bases each). CDR3 protein: CASSSTPGTGYEQYF. The CDR3, as DNA: TGTGCCAGCAGCTCCACCCCTGGGACGGGATACGAGCAGTACTTC.